This TCR beta chain was documented in a study of T cells expressing NK-cell markers. Study-wide context: Sequenced donors, eight in total, included seven who were HCMV-seropositive and one who was seronegative. Study observations and caveats: Questions lingered over whether expanded NKG2C+ T cell clones were HCMV-specific.

This CDR3 has 15 residues. CDR1 is LGHNA and CDR2 is YNFKEQ in the germline V gene. A 5'RACE template switching approach incorporating UMIs was used to make TCR beta cDNA. TCRdb reanalyzed the 5' RACE reads, giving one entry per CDR3 protein sequence and no DNA. The sample data list over 200,000 distinct CDR3 sequences. To note about this clonotype: Its antigen remains unidentified.

The sample comprised blood T cells: a sorted CD56 or NKG2C T cell subset, CD4+ or CD8+ T cells, or bulk PBMC T cells (not recorded which). The chain links TRBV4-2 to TRBJ2-1; with no DNA, the TCRdb D assignment of TRBD2 cannot be verified. The clonotype was recovered from a man between 18 and 35 years old in good health. The CDR3 sequence is CASSQDAGGSWEQFF.